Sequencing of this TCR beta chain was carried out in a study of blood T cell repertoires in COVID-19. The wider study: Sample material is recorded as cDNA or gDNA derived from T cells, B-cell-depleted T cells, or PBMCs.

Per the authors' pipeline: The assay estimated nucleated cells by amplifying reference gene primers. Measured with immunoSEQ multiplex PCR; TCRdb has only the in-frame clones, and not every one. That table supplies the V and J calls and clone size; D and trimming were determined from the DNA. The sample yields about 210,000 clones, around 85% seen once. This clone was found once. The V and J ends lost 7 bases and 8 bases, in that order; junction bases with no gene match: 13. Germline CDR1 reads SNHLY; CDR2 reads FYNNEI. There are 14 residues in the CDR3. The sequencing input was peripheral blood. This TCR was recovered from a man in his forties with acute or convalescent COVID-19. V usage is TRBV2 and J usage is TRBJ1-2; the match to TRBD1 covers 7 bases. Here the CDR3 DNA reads TGTGCCAGCACCCTGAGAGGGACAGTTAACGGCTACACCTTC. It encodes CASTLRGTVNGYTF.